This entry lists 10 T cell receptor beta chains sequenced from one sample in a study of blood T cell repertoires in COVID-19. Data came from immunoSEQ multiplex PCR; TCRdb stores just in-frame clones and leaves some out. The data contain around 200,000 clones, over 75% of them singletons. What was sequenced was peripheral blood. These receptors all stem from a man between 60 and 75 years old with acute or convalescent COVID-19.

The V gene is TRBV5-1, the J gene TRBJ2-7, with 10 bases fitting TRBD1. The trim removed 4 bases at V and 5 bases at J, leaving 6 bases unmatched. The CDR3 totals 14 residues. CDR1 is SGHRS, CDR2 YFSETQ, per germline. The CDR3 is CASSSRDRGDEQYF. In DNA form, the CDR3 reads TGCGCCAGCAGCAGCCGGGACAGGGGTGACGAGCAGTACTTC. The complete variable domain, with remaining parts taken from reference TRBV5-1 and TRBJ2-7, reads KAGVTQTPRYLIKTRGQQVTLSCSPISGHRSVSWYQQTPGQGLQFLFEYFSETQRNKGNFPGRFSGRQFSNSRSEMNVSTLELGDSALYLCASSSRDRGDEQYFGPGTRLTVT.

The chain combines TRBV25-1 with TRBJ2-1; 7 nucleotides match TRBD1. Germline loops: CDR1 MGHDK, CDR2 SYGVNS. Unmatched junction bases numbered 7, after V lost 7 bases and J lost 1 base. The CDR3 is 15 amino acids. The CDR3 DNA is TGTGCCAGCACGGGACAGCTAGTTTCCTACAATGAGCAGTTCTTC. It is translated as CASTGQLVSYNEQFF.

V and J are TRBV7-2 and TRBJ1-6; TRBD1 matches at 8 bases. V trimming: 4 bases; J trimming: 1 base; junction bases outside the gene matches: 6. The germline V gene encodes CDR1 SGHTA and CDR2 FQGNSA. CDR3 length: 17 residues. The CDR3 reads CASSSGQGGSYNSPLHF. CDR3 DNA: TGTGCCAGCAGCTCCGGACAGGGAGGTTCCTATAATTCACCCCTCCACTTT.

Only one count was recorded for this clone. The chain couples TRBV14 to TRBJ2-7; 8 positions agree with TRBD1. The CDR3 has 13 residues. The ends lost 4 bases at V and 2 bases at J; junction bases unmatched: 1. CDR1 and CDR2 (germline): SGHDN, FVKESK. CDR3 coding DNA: TGTGCCAGCAGCCGGGACAGGACCTACGAGCAGTACTTC. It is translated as CASSRDRTYEQYF.

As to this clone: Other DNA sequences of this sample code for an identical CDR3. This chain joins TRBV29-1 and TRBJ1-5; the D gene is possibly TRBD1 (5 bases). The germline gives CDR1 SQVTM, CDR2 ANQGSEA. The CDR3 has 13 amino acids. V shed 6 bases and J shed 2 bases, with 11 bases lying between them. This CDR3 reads CSVGQGGNQPQHF. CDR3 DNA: TGCAGCGTCGGGCAGGGCGGCAATCAGCCCCAGCATTTT.

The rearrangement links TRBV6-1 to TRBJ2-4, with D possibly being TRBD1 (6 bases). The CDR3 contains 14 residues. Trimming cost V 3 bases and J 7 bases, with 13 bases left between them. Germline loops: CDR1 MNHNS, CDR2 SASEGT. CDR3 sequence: CASSDGTLPNIQYF. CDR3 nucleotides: TGTGCCAGCAGTGACGGGACACTACCCAACATTCAGTACTTC.

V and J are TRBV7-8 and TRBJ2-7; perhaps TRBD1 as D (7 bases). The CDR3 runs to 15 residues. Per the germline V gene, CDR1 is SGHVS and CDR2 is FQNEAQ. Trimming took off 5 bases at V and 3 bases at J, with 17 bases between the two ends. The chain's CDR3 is CASSPGGTPSYEQYF. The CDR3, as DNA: TGTGCCAGCAGCCCAGGGGGGACCCCAAGCTACGAGCAGTACTTC.

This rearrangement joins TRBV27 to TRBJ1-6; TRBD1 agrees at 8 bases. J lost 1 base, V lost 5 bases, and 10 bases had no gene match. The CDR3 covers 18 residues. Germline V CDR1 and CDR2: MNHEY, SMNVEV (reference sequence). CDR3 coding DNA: TGTGCCAGCAGTCACTCCGACAGGGGAGGTTCCTATAATTCACCCCTCCACTTT. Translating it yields CASSHSDRGGSYNSPLHF.

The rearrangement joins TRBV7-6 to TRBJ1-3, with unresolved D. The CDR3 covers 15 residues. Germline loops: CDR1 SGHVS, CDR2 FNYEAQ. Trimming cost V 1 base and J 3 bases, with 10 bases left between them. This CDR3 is CASSLGSSGGNTIYF. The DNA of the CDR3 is TGTGCCAGCAGCTTAGGGTCATCAGGTGGAAACACCATATATTTT.

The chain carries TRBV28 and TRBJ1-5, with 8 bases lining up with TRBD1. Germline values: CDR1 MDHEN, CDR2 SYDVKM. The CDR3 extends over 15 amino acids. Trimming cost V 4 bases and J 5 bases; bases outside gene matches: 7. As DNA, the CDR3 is TGTGCCAGCAGTTCCTGGACAGGGCCTGATCAGCCCCAGCATTTT. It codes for CASSSWTGPDQPQHF.